This TCR beta chain comes out of a study of T cell responses to AZD1222 COVID-19 vaccine. Germline-derived CDR1 and CDR2 are MDHEN and SYDVKM. V was shortened by 3 bases and J by 3 bases, with 13 bases between the two germline ends. The CDR3 length is 15 residues. Clones were read by immunoSEQ multiplex PCR, and TCRdb kept only the in-frame ones, dropping some. Of approximately 67,000 clones listed, roughly 89% are singletons. The source material was peripheral blood, sampled on day 0 of AZD1222 vaccination. The sequence was obtained from an adult in good health. J is TRBJ2-3 and V is TRBV28, with D possibly being TRBD2 (5 bases). The CDR3 nucleotides read TGTGCCAGCAGTTTCAGGCTAGCTGGGACAGATACGCAGTATTTT. This gives the protein CASSFRLAGTDTQYF.